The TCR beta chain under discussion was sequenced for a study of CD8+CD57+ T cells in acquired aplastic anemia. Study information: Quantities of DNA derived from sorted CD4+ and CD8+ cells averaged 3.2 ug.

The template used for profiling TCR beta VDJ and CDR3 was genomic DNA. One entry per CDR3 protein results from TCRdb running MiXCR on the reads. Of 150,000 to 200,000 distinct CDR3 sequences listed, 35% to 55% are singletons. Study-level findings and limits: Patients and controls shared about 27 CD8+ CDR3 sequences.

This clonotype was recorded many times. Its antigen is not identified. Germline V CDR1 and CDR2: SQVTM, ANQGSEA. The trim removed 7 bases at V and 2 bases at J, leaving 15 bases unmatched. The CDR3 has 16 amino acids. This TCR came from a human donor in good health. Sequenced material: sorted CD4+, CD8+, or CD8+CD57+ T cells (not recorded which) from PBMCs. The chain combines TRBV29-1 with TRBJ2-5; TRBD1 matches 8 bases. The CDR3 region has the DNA TGCAGCGCTACCCACACGGCGGGGACAGGACAAGAGACCCAGTACTTC. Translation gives CSATHTAGTGQETQYF. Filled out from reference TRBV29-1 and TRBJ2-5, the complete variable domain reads SAVISQKPSRDICQRGTSLTIQCQVDSQVTMMFWYRQQPGQSLTLIATANQGSEATYESGFVIDKFPISRPNLTFSTLTVSNMSPEDSSIYLCSATHTAGTGQETQYFGPGTRLLVL.